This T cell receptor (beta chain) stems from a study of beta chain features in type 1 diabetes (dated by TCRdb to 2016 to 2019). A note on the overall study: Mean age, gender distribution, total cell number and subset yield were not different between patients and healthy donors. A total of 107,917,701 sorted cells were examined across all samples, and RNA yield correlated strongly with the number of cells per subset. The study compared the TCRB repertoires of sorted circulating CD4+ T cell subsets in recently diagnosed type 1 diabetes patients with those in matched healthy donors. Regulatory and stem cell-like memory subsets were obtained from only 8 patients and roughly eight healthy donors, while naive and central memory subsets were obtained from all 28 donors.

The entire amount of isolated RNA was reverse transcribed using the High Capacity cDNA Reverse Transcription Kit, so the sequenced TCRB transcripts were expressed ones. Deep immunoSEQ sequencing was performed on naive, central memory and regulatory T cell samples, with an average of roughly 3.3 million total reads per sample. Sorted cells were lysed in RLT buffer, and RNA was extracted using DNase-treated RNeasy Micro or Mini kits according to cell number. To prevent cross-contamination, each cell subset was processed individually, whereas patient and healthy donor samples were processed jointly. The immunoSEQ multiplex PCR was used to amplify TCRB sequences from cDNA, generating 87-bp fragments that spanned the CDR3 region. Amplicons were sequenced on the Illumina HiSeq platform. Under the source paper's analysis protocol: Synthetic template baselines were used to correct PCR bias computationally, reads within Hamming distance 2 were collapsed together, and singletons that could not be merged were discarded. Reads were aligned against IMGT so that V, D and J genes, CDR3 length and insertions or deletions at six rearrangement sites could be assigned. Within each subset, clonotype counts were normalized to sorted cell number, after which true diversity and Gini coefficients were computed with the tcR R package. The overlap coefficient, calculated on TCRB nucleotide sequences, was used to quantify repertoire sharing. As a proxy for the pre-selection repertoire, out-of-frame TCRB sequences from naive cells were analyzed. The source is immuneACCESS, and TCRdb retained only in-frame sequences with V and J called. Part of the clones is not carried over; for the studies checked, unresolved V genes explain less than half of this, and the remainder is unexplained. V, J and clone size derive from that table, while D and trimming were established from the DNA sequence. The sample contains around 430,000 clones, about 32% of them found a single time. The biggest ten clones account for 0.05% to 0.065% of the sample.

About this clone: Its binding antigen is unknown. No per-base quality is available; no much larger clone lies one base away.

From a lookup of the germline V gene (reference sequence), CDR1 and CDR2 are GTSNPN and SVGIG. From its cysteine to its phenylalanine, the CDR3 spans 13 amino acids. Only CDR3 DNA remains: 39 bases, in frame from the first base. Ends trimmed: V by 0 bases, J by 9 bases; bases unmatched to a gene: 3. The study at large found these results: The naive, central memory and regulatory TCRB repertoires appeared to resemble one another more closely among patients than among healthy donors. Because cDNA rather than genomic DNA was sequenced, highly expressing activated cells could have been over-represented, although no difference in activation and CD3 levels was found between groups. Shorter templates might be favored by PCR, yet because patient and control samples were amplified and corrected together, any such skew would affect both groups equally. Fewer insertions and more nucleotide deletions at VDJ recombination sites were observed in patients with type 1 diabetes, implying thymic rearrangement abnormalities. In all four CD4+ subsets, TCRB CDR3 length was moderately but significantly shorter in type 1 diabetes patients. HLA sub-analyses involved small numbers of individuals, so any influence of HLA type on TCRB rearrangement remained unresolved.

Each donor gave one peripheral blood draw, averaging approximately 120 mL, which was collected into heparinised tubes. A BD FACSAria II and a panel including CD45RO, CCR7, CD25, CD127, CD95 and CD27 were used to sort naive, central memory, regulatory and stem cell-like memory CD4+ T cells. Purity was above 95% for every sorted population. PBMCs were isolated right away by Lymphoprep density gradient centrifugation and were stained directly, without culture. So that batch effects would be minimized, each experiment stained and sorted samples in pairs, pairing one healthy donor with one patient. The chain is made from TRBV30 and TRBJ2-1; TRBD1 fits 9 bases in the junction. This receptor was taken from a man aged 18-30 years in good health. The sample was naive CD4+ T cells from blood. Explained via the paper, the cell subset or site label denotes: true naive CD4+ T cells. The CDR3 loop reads CAWSVQGAAEQFF. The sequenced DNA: TGTGCCTGGAGTGTACAGGGGGCTGCTGAGCAGTTCTTC.